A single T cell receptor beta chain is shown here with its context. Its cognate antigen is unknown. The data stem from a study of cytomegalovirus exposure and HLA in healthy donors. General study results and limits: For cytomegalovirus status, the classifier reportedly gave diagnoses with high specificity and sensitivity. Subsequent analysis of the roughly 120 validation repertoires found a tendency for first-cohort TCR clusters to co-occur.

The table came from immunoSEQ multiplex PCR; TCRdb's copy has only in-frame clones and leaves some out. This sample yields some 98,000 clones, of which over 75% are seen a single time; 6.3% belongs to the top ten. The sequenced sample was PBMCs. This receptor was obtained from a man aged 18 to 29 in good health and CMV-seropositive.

DNA for the CDR3: TGTGCCAGCAGCCTCCTGACTAGTATAGAGACCCAGTACTTC. Translated: CASSLLTSIETQYF. V gene TRBV7-8 combines with J gene TRBJ2-5, with a tentative D call TRBD2 (6 bases). This CDR3 is 14 amino acids long. Germline V gene data show CDR1 as SGHVS and CDR2 as FQNEAQ. Trimming took 5 bases from V and 4 from J, leaving 14 bases between them.